A selection of T cell receptor beta chains follows, all from one sample in a study of graft-versus-host responses after intestinal transplantation. Sequencing was performed with immunoSEQ multiplex PCR; in TCRdb, only in-frame clones are kept and a portion is missing. The sample lists 15,000 to 20,000 clones, roughly 40% occurring once. The input for sequencing was alloreactive CD4+ T cells from a mixed lymphocyte reaction culture, taken before transplantation. All receptors derive from a human patient who was an organ donor for intestinal transplantation. CDR3s include the opening cysteine and the closing phenylalanine or tryptophan. The D gene is left open where the match is weak. Not every row has a clone size; where given, it reads once, few, many or a size class.

abundance: .; d_gene: .; j_gene: TRBJ1-2; v_gene: TRBV4-3; CDR3aa: CASSRSLGGADYGYTF
abundance: few; d_gene: .; j_gene: TRBJ1-1; v_gene: TRBV11-2; CDR3aa: CASSLGGVRAFF
abundance: .; d_gene: .; j_gene: TRBJ1-1; v_gene: TRBV5-6; CDR3aa: CASSKTVVTEAFF
abundance: .; d_gene: TRBD1; j_gene: TRBJ1-2; v_gene: TRBV19; CDR3aa: CASSTQGLGYGYTF
abundance: few; d_gene: .; j_gene: TRBJ2-3; v_gene: TRBV7-2; CDR3aa: CASSSTLEADAQYF
abundance: once; d_gene: TRBD2; j_gene: TRBJ2-7; v_gene: TRBV6-5; CDR3aa: CASRRGVYEQYF
abundance: few; d_gene: .; j_gene: TRBJ2-3; v_gene: TRBV5-1; CDR3aa: CASSQASQVTDTQYF
abundance: few; d_gene: .; j_gene: TRBJ2-6; v_gene: TRBV29-1; CDR3aa: CSVEGDSGANVLTF
abundance: few; d_gene: TRBD2; j_gene: TRBJ2-1; v_gene: TRBV5-1; CDR3aa: CASSFNSGSWNEQFF
abundance: .; d_gene: TRBD1; j_gene: TRBJ1-1; v_gene: TRBV5-1; CDR3aa: CASSLGDRTEAFF
abundance: .; d_gene: .; j_gene: TRBJ1-1; v_gene: TRBV19; CDR3aa: CASSIGRGPYTEAFF
abundance: .; d_gene: .; j_gene: TRBJ2-1; v_gene: TRBV18; CDR3aa: CASSPLLGVNEQFF
abundance: .; d_gene: TRBD1; j_gene: TRBJ1-1; v_gene: TRBV10-3; CDR3aa: CATGQGRTEAFF
abundance: few; d_gene: TRBD1; j_gene: TRBJ1-2; v_gene: TRBV7-8; CDR3aa: CASSSRDRDYGYTF
abundance: .; d_gene: .; j_gene: TRBJ2-3; v_gene: TRBV14; CDR3aa: CASSPGPEGGTDTQYF
abundance: .; d_gene: .; j_gene: TRBJ1-1; v_gene: TRBV2; CDR3aa: CASSVFGGGGTEAFF
abundance: .; d_gene: .; j_gene: TRBJ1-1; v_gene: TRBV5-4; CDR3aa: CASSYSGTEAFF
abundance: .; d_gene: .; j_gene: TRBJ2-3; v_gene: TRBV2; CDR3aa: CASSPQGTDTQYF
abundance: few; d_gene: .; j_gene: TRBJ2-3; v_gene: TRBV6-1; CDR3aa: CASLGRFTDTQYF
abundance: .; d_gene: .; j_gene: TRBJ2-6; v_gene: TRBV19; CDR3aa: CASSPHSQGGVSGANVLTF
abundance: medium-sized; d_gene: .; j_gene: TRBJ1-1; v_gene: TRBV9; CDR3aa: CASTSLGGTEAFF
abundance: .; d_gene: .; j_gene: TRBJ1-2; v_gene: TRBV5-4; CDR3aa: CASSPISPNYGYTF
abundance: .; d_gene: .; j_gene: TRBJ1-1; v_gene: TRBV7-8; CDR3aa: CASSLGGFGRNTEAFF
abundance: few; d_gene: .; j_gene: TRBJ1-1; v_gene: TRBV10-1; CDR3aa: CASSEGGLSEAFF
abundance: .; d_gene: .; j_gene: TRBJ1-3; v_gene: TRBV5-1; CDR3aa: CASSFGSSSGNTIYF
abundance: .; d_gene: .; j_gene: TRBJ2-1; v_gene: TRBV9; CDR3aa: CASSPNLGGRASAEQFF
abundance: few; d_gene: .; j_gene: TRBJ1-1; v_gene: TRBV4-1; CDR3aa: CASSYQPRGTEAFF
abundance: .; d_gene: .; j_gene: TRBJ2-1; v_gene: TRBV6-5; CDR3aa: CASSYFREPPYNEQFF
abundance: few; d_gene: .; j_gene: TRBJ2-7; v_gene: TRBV5-1; CDR3aa: CASSLEKPIYEQYF
abundance: .; d_gene: .; j_gene: TRBJ2-5; v_gene: TRBV5-1; CDR3aa: CASSLALAQETQYF
abundance: .; d_gene: TRBD1; j_gene: TRBJ2-5; v_gene: TRBV29-1; CDR3aa: CSVWTGGEETQYF
abundance: .; d_gene: .; j_gene: TRBJ1-2; v_gene: TRBV2; CDR3aa: CASRFIGTGGGYTF
abundance: few; d_gene: TRBD2; j_gene: TRBJ2-5; v_gene: TRBV28; CDR3aa: CASSPSGGLPETQYF
abundance: medium-sized; d_gene: .; j_gene: TRBJ1-1; v_gene: TRBV6-4; CDR3aa: CASKAVPSNTEAFF
abundance: .; d_gene: TRBD1; j_gene: TRBJ2-2; v_gene: TRBV4-1; CDR3aa: CASSLSGTGVVTGELFF
abundance: .; d_gene: .; j_gene: TRBJ2-5; v_gene: TRBV20-1; CDR3aa: CSAYRQATQYF
abundance: .; d_gene: TRBD1; j_gene: TRBJ2-7; v_gene: TRBV6-5; CDR3aa: CASIDRGPPYEQYF
abundance: .; d_gene: .; j_gene: TRBJ2-1; v_gene: TRBV9; CDR3aa: CASSVEVVHNEQFF
abundance: .; d_gene: .; j_gene: TRBJ2-5; v_gene: TRBV27; CDR3aa: CASSSINGAQETQYF
abundance: few; d_gene: .; j_gene: TRBJ1-2; v_gene: TRBV5-4; CDR3aa: CASSLDTLPKNYGYTF
abundance: .; d_gene: TRBD2; j_gene: TRBJ2-1; v_gene: TRBV11-2; CDR3aa: CASSLVAGGNEQFF
abundance: few; d_gene: TRBD2; j_gene: TRBJ2-7; v_gene: TRBV6-1; CDR3aa: CASSAGGPPYEQYF
abundance: .; d_gene: .; j_gene: TRBJ1-1; v_gene: TRBV19; CDR3aa: CASSTDRSMNTEAFF
abundance: .; d_gene: TRBD1; j_gene: TRBJ1-2; v_gene: TRBV18; CDR3aa: CASSPGQGAGYTF
abundance: few; d_gene: .; j_gene: TRBJ2-7; v_gene: TRBV2; CDR3aa: CASSEGRVNYEQYF
abundance: .; d_gene: .; j_gene: TRBJ2-5; v_gene: TRBV2; CDR3aa: CASSANQETQYF
abundance: .; d_gene: .; j_gene: TRBJ1-1; v_gene: TRBV6-5; CDR3aa: CASSSLLENTEAFF
abundance: .; d_gene: .; j_gene: TRBJ1-2; v_gene: TRBV5-6; CDR3aa: CASSLGENNYGYTF
abundance: .; d_gene: .; j_gene: TRBJ2-1; v_gene: TRBV7-2; CDR3aa: CASSLGRTSRDNEQFF
abundance: .; d_gene: .; j_gene: TRBJ2-3; v_gene: TRBV18; CDR3aa: CASSPGVWSTDTQYF
abundance: few; d_gene: TRBD2; j_gene: TRBJ2-3; v_gene: TRBV19; CDR3aa: CASSSGAGSVPSTQYF
abundance: .; d_gene: TRBD2; j_gene: TRBJ2-7; v_gene: TRBV9; CDR3aa: CASSGLAGGEQYF